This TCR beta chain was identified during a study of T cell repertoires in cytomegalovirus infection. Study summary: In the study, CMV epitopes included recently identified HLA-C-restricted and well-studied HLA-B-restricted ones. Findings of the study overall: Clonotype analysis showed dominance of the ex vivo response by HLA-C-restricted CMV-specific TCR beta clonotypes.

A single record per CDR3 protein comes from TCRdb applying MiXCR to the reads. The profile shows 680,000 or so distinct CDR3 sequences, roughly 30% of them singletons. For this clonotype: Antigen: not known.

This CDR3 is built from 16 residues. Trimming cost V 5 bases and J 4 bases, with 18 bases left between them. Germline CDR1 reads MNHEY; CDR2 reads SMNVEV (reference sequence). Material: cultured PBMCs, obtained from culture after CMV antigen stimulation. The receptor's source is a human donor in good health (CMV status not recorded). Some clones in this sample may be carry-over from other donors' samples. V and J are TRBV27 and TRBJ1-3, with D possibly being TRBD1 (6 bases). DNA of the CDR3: TGTGCCAGCAGTGAATCAGGGGCCTTGTCGGGAAACACCATATATTTT. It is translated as CASSESGALSGNTIYF.